These T cell receptor beta chains were read from a single sample in a study of T cell responses to AZD1222 COVID-19 vaccine. Produced via immunoSEQ multiplex PCR; TCRdb's table is partial and in-frame only. Altogether approximately 96,000 clones are present, 90% to 95% being singletons, with the ten largest covering approximately 10%. Material: peripheral blood, obtained 28 days after the second AZD1222 dose. All receptors come from an adult who received the AZD1222 COVID-19 vaccine. CDR3s include the opening cysteine and the closing phenylalanine or tryptophan. Each record gives: clone size, J gene, V gene, CDR3 length, D gene, CDR3 protein, CDR3 DNA. A D gene is named only where the DNA matches it firmly. Size is stated for part of the rows, as once, few or many counts, or as a class when the clone is expanded.

>.|TRBJ2-5|TRBV18|13|TRBD1
CASSPGTVETQYF
TGTGCCAGCTCACCAGGGACAGTGGAGACCCAGTACTTC
>many|TRBJ2-7|TRBV28|18|TRBD2
CASSSPTFGTSGSYEQYF
TGTGCCAGCAGTTCCCCTACATTTGGGACTAGCGGGAGCTACGAGCAGTACTTC
>.|TRBJ1-1|TRBV5-1|16|.
CASSLTSRQKNTEAFF
TGCGCCAGCAGCTTGACATCGCGACAGAAAAACACTGAAGCTTTCTTT
>.|TRBJ1-2|TRBV19|16|.
CASSIARAVMAYGYTF
TGTGCCAGTAGTATAGCTAGGGCCGTTATGGCCTATGGCTACACCTTC
>.|TRBJ1-3|TRBV5-1|13|.
CASSLTFGNTIYF
TGCGCCAGCAGCTTAACGTTTGGAAACACCATATATTTT
>.|TRBJ1-5|TRBV5-8|14|.
CASSLRGGGQPQHF
TGTGCCAGCAGCTTGAGGGGGGGAGGCCAGCCCCAGCATTTT
>.|TRBJ2-2|TRBV29-1|13|.
CSGGTRSGGELFF
TGCAGCGGGGGGACCAGGTCGGGCGGGGAGCTGTTTTTT
>.|TRBJ2-1|TRBV7-9|18|.
CASSLVWGRRGAYNEQFF
TGTGCCAGCAGCTTAGTATGGGGACGGAGGGGGGCTTACAATGAGCAGTTCTTC
>.|TRBJ2-1|TRBV4-2|15|TRBD2
CASSQGGTSGREQFF
TGTGCCAGCAGCCAGGGCGGGACTAGCGGGAGGGAGCAGTTCTTC
>once|TRBJ2-2|TRBV28|16|TRBD2
CASSFSSSGSTGELFF
TGTGCCAGCAGTTTCAGCTCTAGCGGGTCCACCGGGGAGCTGTTTTTT
>.|TRBJ1-5|TRBV19|14|.
CASSGLPSNQPQHF
TGTGCCAGTTCGGGGCTACCTAGCAATCAGCCCCAGCATTTT
>.|TRBJ1-5|TRBV29-1|15|TRBD1
CSVGQGPGVNQPQHF
TGCAGCGTCGGACAGGGGCCCGGCGTCAATCAGCCCCAGCATTTT
>medium-sized|TRBJ2-7|TRBV30|14|.
CAWSVPGRSYEQYF
TGTGCCTGGAGTGTACCGGGACGCTCCTACGAGCAGTACTTC
>few|TRBJ1-2|TRBV2|13|.
CASLRDSNYGYTF
TGTGCCAGCCTTCGGGATTCGAACTATGGCTACACCTTC
>few|TRBJ2-7|TRBV19|15|TRBD2
CASSLLAGGDYEQYF
TGTGCCAGTAGCCTACTAGCGGGAGGGGATTACGAGCAGTACTTC
>.|TRBJ2-5|TRBV18|15|TRBD1
CASSPSDRGSETQYF
TGTGCCAGCTCGCCATCCGACAGGGGGTCAGAGACCCAGTACTTC
>.|TRBJ1-1|TRBV18|14|.
CASSPRRESTEAFF
TGTGCCAGCTCACCACGCAGGGAGAGCACTGAAGCTTTCTTT
>.|TRBJ1-5|TRBV18|17|.
CASSPAMRRGENQPQHF
TGTGCCAGCTCACCTGCAATGCGCCGAGGGGAGAATCAGCCCCAGCATTTT
>.|TRBJ1-1|TRBV28|14|.
CASSFRGSNTEAFF
TGTGCCAGCAGTTTCCGCGGTTCCAACACTGAAGCTTTCTTT
>.|TRBJ1-2|TRBV5-6|14|.
CASSLRAGNYGYTF
TGTGCCAGCAGCTTGAGGGCCGGTAACTATGGCTACACCTTC
>.|TRBJ2-5|TRBV19|13|TRBD2
CASSSGRWETQYF
TGTGCCAGTAGTAGCGGGAGGTGGGAGACCCAGTACTTC
>.|TRBJ1-1|TRBV7-3|13|.
CASSGARDTEAFF
TGTGCCAGTTCGGGGGCTAGGGACACTGAAGCTTTCTTT
>once|TRBJ2-5|TRBV5-4|15|.
CASSPSPVVGETQYF
TGTGCCAGCAGCCCGAGCCCGGTTGTCGGGGAGACCCAGTACTTC
>.|TRBJ2-2|TRBV5-1|14|.
CASKGNPNTGELFF
TGCGCCAGCAAAGGTAACCCGAACACCGGGGAGCTGTTTTTT
>.|TRBJ2-5|TRBV18|12|.
CASSPILETQYF
TGTGCCAGCTCACCAATTCTGGAGACCCAGTACTTC
>.|TRBJ2-1|TRBV5-1|13|.
CASSLLDGDEQFF
TGCGCCAGCAGCCTTCTAGATGGGGATGAGCAGTTCTTC
>once|TRBJ1-1|TRBV5-4|15|.
CASSSRAPEHTEAFF
TGTGCCAGCAGCTCCCGGGCCCCAGAACACACTGAAGCTTTCTTT
>.|TRBJ1-5|TRBV3-1/TRBV3-2|13|.
CASSQYGNQPQHF
TGTGCCAGCAGCCAATACGGTAATCAGCCCCAGCATTTT
>.|TRBJ1-2|TRBV4-2|14|.
CASTPGQAIYGYTF
TGTGCCAGCACGCCGGGTCAGGCAATCTATGGCTACACCTTC
>.|TRBJ2-3|TRBV3-1/TRBV3-2|15|.
CASSQGSGRTDTQYF
TGTGCCAGCAGCCAAGGTAGCGGCCGGACAGATACGCAGTATTTT
>.|TRBJ2-3|TRBV6-5|16|TRBD2
CASSFRLARNTDTQYF
TGTGCCAGCAGTTTCCGACTAGCGAGGAACACAGATACGCAGTATTTT
>.|TRBJ2-1|TRBV27|13|.
CASSLWVANEQFF
TGTGCCAGCAGTTTATGGGTCGCCAATGAGCAGTTCTTC
>.|TRBJ2-3|TRBV3-1/TRBV3-2|14|.
CASSQGGGPDTQYF
TGTGCCAGCAGCCAAGGGGGGGGGCCAGATACGCAGTATTTT
>once|TRBJ1-2|TRBV4-1|11|.
CASSQEQALTF
TGCGCCAGCAGCCAAGAACAGGCGCTCACCTTC
>.|TRBJ2-5|TRBV28|14|TRBD1
CASSFGRGQETQYF
TGTGCCAGCAGTTTTGGCAGGGGGCAAGAGACCCAGTACTTC
>.|TRBJ2-2|TRBV5-1|17|.
CASSLEPGPLNTGELFF
TGCGCCAGCAGCTTGGAACCGGGACCGCTGAACACCGGGGAGCTGTTTTTT
>.|TRBJ2-2|TRBV6-5|13|.
CASSYAGLRELFF
TGTGCCAGCAGTTACGCAGGGCTCCGGGAGCTGTTTTTT
>once|TRBJ2-7|TRBV20-1|11|.
CSSPLNYEQYF
TGCAGTTCCCCCCTGAACTACGAGCAGTACTTC
>.|TRBJ2-1|TRBV28|12|.
CASSLTYNEQFF
TGTGCCAGCAGTTTAACATACAATGAGCAGTTCTTC
>.|TRBJ1-1|TRBV14|13|.
CASSLQRNTEAFF
TGTGCCAGCAGCCTACAGAGGAACACTGAAGCTTTCTTT
>.|TRBJ1-3|TRBV7-2|16|TRBD1
CASSLAQGDSGNTIYF
TGTGCCAGCAGCTTAGCACAGGGGGACTCTGGAAACACCATATATTTT
>.|TRBJ1-1|TRBV15|14|.
CATSTERLNTEAFF
TGTGCCACCAGCACCGAACGATTGAACACTGAAGCTTTCTTT
>.|TRBJ1-4|TRBV5-4|14|.
CASSRDIGDEKLFF
TGTGCCAGCAGCCGGGACATCGGTGATGAAAAACTGTTTTTT
>.|TRBJ1-4|TRBV2|15|.
CASKGPSGTPEKLFF
TGTGCCAGCAAGGGACCTTCGGGCACCCCGGAAAAACTGTTTTTT
>.|TRBJ2-7|TRBV12-5|16|TRBD1
CASGFPRTGVGYEQYF
TGTGCTAGTGGTTTCCCCCGTACAGGGGTAGGCTACGAGCAGTACTTC
>.|TRBJ1-2|TRBV4-1|15|TRBD1
CASSQPGQGTYGYTF
TGCGCCAGCAGCCAACCCGGACAGGGGACCTATGGCTACACCTTC
>.|TRBJ1-1|TRBV6-5|14|.
CATFRRFGDTEAFF
TGTGCCACCTTTCGAAGGTTTGGGGACACTGAAGCTTTCTTT
>.|TRBJ1-1|TRBV6-5|14|.
CASSTAESRTEAFF
TGTGCCAGCAGTACCGCGGAATCGAGGACTGAAGCTTTCTTT
>once|TRBJ1-5|TRBV25-1|14|.
CASSELTENQPQHF
TGTGCCAGCAGTGAATTGACAGAGAATCAGCCCCAGCATTTT
>.|TRBJ1-2|TRBV28|14|TRBD1
CASSTRDRPYGYTF
TGTGCCAGCAGCACCCGGGACAGGCCCTATGGCTACACCTTC
>once|TRBJ2-3|TRBV6-2/TRBV6-3|18|TRBD2
CASSYLSGRSQNTDTQYF
TGTGCCAGCAGTTACCTTAGCGGGAGGTCCCAAAATACAGATACGCAGTATTTT
>once|TRBJ1-6|TRBV5-4|14|TRBD1
CASSLTGVQRPLHF
TGTGCCAGCAGCTTAACAGGGGTTCAGCGGCCCCTCCACTTT